This T cell receptor (beta chain) was found in a study of radiotherapy plus CTLA-4 blockade in lung cancer. Study findings and constraints: With interferon-beta, early dynamics of blood T cell clones were reported to best predict response. Blood saw expansion of tumor-derived TCR clones after radiotherapy plus ipilimumab.

As for this clone: Its specificity is not known.

Per the germline V gene, CDR1 is MDHEN and CDR2 is SYDVKM. The CDR3 runs to 18 residues. V was clipped by 3 bases and J by 0 bases, with 17 bases between them. Method: immunoSEQ multiplex PCR; TCRdb's copy keeps in-frame clones and lacks some. The sample holds 34,000 or so clones; 70% to 75% are singletons and the top ten take over 12%. The sample consisted of peripheral blood, taken from a patient treated with radiotherapy plus ipilimumab. The source of this sequence is a human donor with non-small cell lung cancer that progressed on radiotherapy plus ipilimumab. This rearrangement joins TRBV28 to TRBJ1-4; D not certain. CDR3 DNA sequence: TGTGCCAGCAGTTTCGAATCGGGCGTCATTGCAACTAATGAAAAACTGTTTTTT. Translated, it gives CASSFESGVIATNEKLFF. The variable domain in full, completed from reference TRBV28 and TRBJ1-4, reads DVKVTQSSRYLVKRTGEKVFLECVQDMDHENMFWYRQDPGLGLRLIYFSYDVKMKEKGDIPEGYSVSREKKERFSLILESASTNQTSMYLCASSFESGVIATNEKLFFGSGTQLSVL.